The 5 T cell receptor beta chains below all came from one sample that was sequenced in a study of spatial heterogeneity in lung cancer. Whole-study results and caveats: Tumors with more nonsynonymous mutations had more expanded intratumoral alpha and beta TCRs.

Documented time point: sample taken at primary tumor resection. TCRdb called the 5' RACE reads again in MiXCR, with one record for every CDR3 protein. This table has approximately 26,000 distinct CDR3 sequences, under 9.5% appearing once. Their specific antigens are unknown. This specimen was lung tumor tissue, taken at surgery. All receptors come from a male donor with early-stage non-small cell lung cancer.

This clonotype was counted a few times. Sequence at one end of the junction differs from germline and may be a read error. The chain has TRBV5-1 and TRBJ2-5, with D perhaps matching TRBD2 (5 bases). The germline V gene encodes CDR1 SGHRS and CDR2 YFSETQ. The CDR3 contains 14 residues. For the CDR3, the DNA is TGCGCCAGCAGCTTTTCCGACCAAGCGGAGACCCACTACTTC. Translated: CASSFSDQAETHYF.

Judged by abundance, this clonotype is medium-sized (0.01 to 0.1%). J is TRBJ2-1 and V is TRBV11-2, with TRBD2 matching 8 bases. CDR3 length: 18 residues. V lost 5 bases, J lost 6 bases, and 18 bases stayed unmatched. Germline loops: CDR1 SGHAT, CDR2 FQNNGV. CDR3 sequence: CASSPQPTSGGRPNEQFF. DNA for the CDR3: TGTGCCAGCAGCCCGCAACCTACTAGCGGTGGGAGGCCCAATGAGCAGTTCTTC.

Judged by abundance, this clonotype is medium-sized (0.01 to 0.1%). This chain connects TRBV20-1 to TRBJ1-2; D gene unclear. The germline V gene encodes CDR1 DFQATT and CDR2 SNEGSKA (reference sequence). The V end lost 0 bases, the J end lost 0 bases, and 8 bases lay between the germline ends. The CDR3 has 14 amino acids. The CDR3 sequence is CSAREAIANYGYTF. CDR3 bases: TGCAGTGCTAGAGAGGCCATAGCTAACTATGGCTACACCTTC.

The rearrangement joins TRBV2 to TRBJ2-5; weak D call: TRBD1 (7 bases). The CDR3 totals 14 residues. Germline loops: CDR1 SNHLY, CDR2 FYNNEI. V was shortened by 5 bases and J by 3 bases, with 13 bases between the two germline ends. CDR3 sequence: CASSRQGGKETQYF. The CDR3 bases are TGTGCCAGCAGTCGACAGGGAGGTAAAGAGACCCAGTACTTC. The entire variable domain, with the rest obtained from reference TRBV2 and TRBJ2-5, is as follows: EPEVTQTPSHQVTQMGQEVILRCVPISNHLYFYWYRQILGQKVEFLVSFYNNEISEKSEIFDDQFSVERPDGSNFTLKIRSTKLEDSAMYFCASSRQGGKETQYFGPGTRLLVL.

This clonotype was detected many times. This chain uses TRBV28 with TRBJ2-1; TRBD1 aligns across 7 bases. Germline-derived CDR1 and CDR2 are MDHEN and SYDVKM. This CDR3 contains 15 residues. The ends lost 8 bases at V and 14 bases at J; junction bases unmatched: 21. The CDR3, as DNA: TGTGCCAGCTTCCATCACAGGGGTGCCGGCCCGGCGGAGTTCTTC. Translated: CASFHHRGAGPAEFF.